Shown below are 22 T cell receptor beta chains from a single sample sequenced in a study of early T cells in non-severe SARS-CoV-2 infection. TCRdb used MiXCR to reprocess the 5' RACE reads, holding one entry per CDR3 protein. This table holds 45,000 to 50,000 distinct CDR3 sequences, 6.2% found once. The sequencing here drew on whole blood, taken at baseline. The receptor set was obtained from an adult who was a healthcare worker with PCR-confirmed SARS-CoV-2 infection or an uninfected control (not recorded which).

The V gene is TRBV3-1, the J gene TRBJ2-3, with TRBD1 identical over 10 bases. The CDR3 contains 16 residues. V was clipped by 4 bases and J by 3 bases; unmatched bases: 7. Germline V gene sequence: CDR1 LGHDT, CDR2 YNNKEL (reference sequence). CDR3 loop: CASSPNDRGRTDTQYF. The CDR3 DNA sequence: TGTGCCAGCAGCCCGAACGACAGGGGGCGGACAGATACGCAGTATTTT.

On this clonotype: This may be a read error: a much more frequent sequence differs by one nucleotide. This chain connects TRBV29-1 to TRBJ1-1, with D tentatively TRBD1 (5 bases). The CDR3 extends over 12 amino acids. The germline CDR1 and CDR2 sequences are SQVTM and ANQGSEA. The ends were cut back, 7 bases at V and 2 bases at J, with 11 bases in the middle. The CDR3 sequence is CSAGGENTEAFF. CDR3 nucleotides: TGCAGCGCGGGAGGGGAAAACACTGAAGCTTTCTTT. Full variable domain (outside the CDR3, taken from reference TRBV29-1 and TRBJ1-1): SAVISQKPSRDICQRGTSLTIQCQVDSQVTMMFWYRQQPGQSLTLIATANQGSEATYESGFVIDKFPISRPNLTFSTLTVSNMSPEDSSIYLCSAGGENTEAFFGQGTRLTVV.

This clonotype was detected ten times or more. V usage is TRBV12-3 or TRBV12-4 and J usage is TRBJ2-5, with TRBD2 as a possible D gene (5 bases). Trimming took 3 bases from V and 5 from J, leaving 13 bases between them. The CDR3 runs to 14 residues. The chain's CDR3 is CASSLGAVPETQYF. CDR3 DNA: TGTGCCAGCAGTTTGGGAGCGGTCCCTGAGACCCAGTACTTC.

The rearrangement uses TRBV12-3 or TRBV12-4 and TRBJ1-6; possible D gene TRBD1, 5 bases. This CDR3 comprises 16 residues. V lost 3 bases and J lost 0, with 9 bases in between. The CDR3 nucleotides read TGTGCCAGCAGTTTTGGGGGGAGCTCCTATAATTCACCCCTCCACTTT. This translates into CASSFGGSSYNSPLHF.

The chain couples TRBV28 to TRBJ1-1; D remains ambiguous. The ends were cut back, 8 bases at V and 0 bases at J, with 13 bases in the middle. From germline, CDR1 is MDHEN and CDR2 SYDVKM. The CDR3 runs to 14 residues. CDR3 residues: CASLLRGLNTEAFF. As DNA, the CDR3 is TGTGCCAGCCTTTTGCGGGGATTGAACACTGAAGCTTTCTTT. The variable domain in full, completed from reference TRBV28 and TRBJ1-1, reads DVKVTQSSRYLVKRTGEKVFLECVQDMDHENMFWYRQDPGLGLRLIYFSYDVKMKEKGDIPEGYSVSREKKERFSLILESASTNQTSMYLCASLLRGLNTEAFFGQGTRLTVV.

The gene calls are TRBV6-5 and TRBJ1-1; unclear D gene. V was cut by 4 bases and J by 8 bases, with 14 bases left in between. The CDR3 sequence is 13 residues long. Germline V gene lookup returns CDR1 MNHEY and CDR2 SVGAGI. The CDR3 region has the DNA TGTGCCAGCAGTTTCGACCCGGCGGGGGAAGCTTTCTTT. Translating gives CASSFDPAGEAFF.

This clonotype has more than one count but fewer than ten. This chain connects TRBV29-1 to TRBJ2-3; 13 nucleotides agree with TRBD2. The J segment lost 6 bases and the V segment lost 4 bases, leaving 4 bases of the junction unmatched. CDR1 is SQVTM, CDR2 ANQGSEA, per germline. The CDR3 spans 14 residues. As DNA, the CDR3 is TGCAGCGTTGGGCAACTAGCGGGAGGGGATACGCAGTATTTT. Translated, it gives CSVGQLAGGDTQYF.

This clonotype was seen a few times. The V call is TRBV11-2, the J call TRBJ2-1; D is undetermined. Looked up from germline, CDR1 is SGHAT and CDR2 is FQNNGV. The CDR3 is 13 residues long. Trimming stripped 4 bases from V and 6 bases from J, with 10 bases between. CDR3 sequence reads: CASSSGPGNEQFF. In DNA form, the CDR3 reads TGTGCCAGCAGCTCCGGTCCAGGCAATGAGCAGTTCTTC.

This clonotype has at least ten counts. The chain couples TRBV20-1 to TRBJ2-7; 8 bases map to TRBD2. The CDR3 has 14 residues. CDR1 is DFQATT and CDR2 is SNEGSKA in the germline V gene (reference sequence). The junction had 5 bases not matched to a gene; V was cut back by 0 bases and J by 4 bases. CDR3: CSARDRRLAYEQYF. The CDR3 nucleotides are TGCAGTGCTAGAGATCGGAGACTAGCGTACGAGCAGTACTTC.

This clonotype was seen repeatedly, ten times or more. The CDR3, as DNA: TGTGCCAGCAGCTTTGTGGGGACAGGGAGGAGAGATACGCAGTATTTT. It specifies CASSFVGTGRRDTQYF. The chain has TRBV11-2 and TRBJ2-3; 9 bases are a match to TRBD1. The CDR3 spans 16 residues. Trimming cost V 3 bases and J 5 bases; bases outside gene matches: 9. Germline lookup yields CDR1 SGHAT and CDR2 FQNNGV. Full variable domain (remainder filled in from reference TRBV11-2 and TRBJ2-3): EAGVAQSPRYKIIEKRQSVAFWCNPISGHATLYWYQQILGQGPKLLIQFQNNGVVDDSQLPKDRFSAERLKGVDSTLKIQPAKLEDSAVYLCASSFVGTGRRDTQYFGPGTRLTVL.

The rearrangement joins TRBV20-1 to TRBJ1-1, with 7 bases lining up with TRBD1. The CDR3 runs to 14 residues. The trim removed 7 bases at V and 1 base at J, leaving 9 bases unmatched. The V gene's germline CDR1 is DFQATT and CDR2 SNEGSKA (reference sequence). The CDR3 here is CSVRPGTANTEAFF. CDR3 sequence (DNA): TGCAGTGTTCGTCCTGGGACAGCGAACACTGAAGCTTTCTTT.

This clonotype was seen a handful of times. The chain combines TRBV2 with TRBJ2-1, with D maybe TRBD2 (5 bases). Deletions cut 3 bases from V and 4 bases from J, with 13 bases between. From germline, CDR1 is SNHLY and CDR2 FYNNEI. The CDR3 consists of 15 residues. CDR3 in DNA: TGTGCCAGCAGTGATGGTGGGAGTCGGTACAATGAGCAGTTCTTC. It is translated as CASSDGGSRYNEQFF.

V gene TRBV27 combines with J gene TRBJ2-5; D unclear. Trimming took off 0 bases at V and 1 base at J, with 9 bases between the two ends. CDR3 size: 15 residues. CDR1 MNHEY and CDR2 SMNVEV come from the germline V gene (reference sequence). CDR3 region: CASSLSKGPQETQYF. CDR3 nucleotide sequence: TGTGCCAGCAGTTTATCGAAAGGTCCCCAAGAGACCCAGTACTTC.

This clonotype was seen many times. The chain carries TRBV15 and TRBJ2-1; no firm D call. The ends were cut back, 0 bases at V and 4 bases at J, with 13 bases in the middle. This CDR3 spans 16 amino acids. Germline CDR1 and CDR2: LNHNV and YYDKDF (reference sequence). DNA for the CDR3: TGTGCCACCAGCAGAGAGGGCAGTAACACGTACAATGAGCAGTTCTTC. It specifies CATSREGSNTYNEQFF.

The J gene is TRBJ2-5, the V gene TRBV7-2, with 10 bases identical to TRBD1. This CDR3 comprises 14 residues. Germline CDR1 SGHTA, CDR2 FQGNSA. V shed 2 bases and J 5 bases; nucleotides not matched to a gene: 2. The CDR3 DNA reads as TGTGCCAGCAGCTTAACGACAGGGGGCGAGACCCAGTACTTC. The encoded protein is CASSLTTGGETQYF.

The CDR3 nucleotides read TGTGCCAGCAGCTTACAGGTCTTCGCCGAAAAACTGTTTTTT. It is translated as CASSLQVFAEKLFF. This chain connects TRBV11-2 to TRBJ1-4, with D uncertain. Germline CDR1 and CDR2: SGHAT and FQNNGV. The CDR3 has 14 amino acids. Trimming took off 2 bases at V and 8 bases at J, with 12 bases between the two ends.

This clonotype was observed a handful of times. V usage is TRBV7-8 and J usage is TRBJ2-1, with D possibly TRBD2 on 6 matching bases. CDR1 SGHVS and CDR2 FQNEAQ come from the germline V gene. The CDR3 loop spans 14 amino acids. Between the trimmed V and J ends, which lost 5 bases and 6 bases, there was a span of 14 bases. In nucleotides, the CDR3 is TGTGCCAGCAGCATGGCGGGACCGAGCAATGAGCAGTTCTTC. Its translation is CASSMAGPSNEQFF.

This clonotype was detected ten times or more. The gene calls are TRBV3-1 and TRBJ2-7; D tentatively fits TRBD1 or TRBD2 (5 bases each). Between the trimmed V and J ends, which lost 4 bases and 4 bases, there was a span of 14 bases. This CDR3 spans 14 amino acids. Per the germline V gene, CDR1 is LGHDT and CDR2 is YNNKEL (reference sequence). Written as DNA, the CDR3 is TGTGCCAGCAGCCGTGAGGGGTCGGGTTACGAGCAGTACTTC. It encodes CASSREGSGYEQYF.

This clonotype was counted only a few times. This chain uses TRBV10-1 with TRBJ2-2; D gene uncertain. The length of the CDR3 is 14 residues. The germline V gene has CDR1 WNHNN and CDR2 SYGVQD (reference sequence). Trimming stripped 3 bases from V and 2 bases from J, with 7 bases between. The CDR3 here is CASSETVNTGELFF. The CDR3 bases are TGCGCCAGCAGTGAAACAGTAAACACCGGGGAGCTGTTTTTT.

Many counts were recorded for this clonotype. V is TRBV6-1 and J is TRBJ1-2; D is ambiguous. V lost 1 base to trimming and J lost 5 bases, with 5 bases between them. The CDR3 sequence is 12 residues long. Looked up from germline, CDR1 is MNHNS and CDR2 is SASEGT. The CDR3, as DNA: TGTGCCAGCAGTGAAGATAAGTATGGCTACACCTTC. Its protein product is CASSEDKYGYTF.

This clonotype occurred many times. The chain has TRBV5-1 and TRBJ2-7; tentatively, D is TRBD2 (5 bases). The CDR3 is 13 residues long. The germline CDR1 and CDR2 sequences are SGHRS and YFSETQ. The ends were cut back, 5 bases at V and 3 bases at J, with 12 bases in the middle. The CDR3: CASRSSGFYEQYF. DNA for the CDR3: TGCGCCAGCAGATCCTCGGGATTCTACGAGCAGTACTTC.

This clonotype has a handful of counts. V gene TRBV19 combines with J gene TRBJ1-4; 9 positions agree with TRBD1. With 9 bases clipped from V and 6 bases from J, the junction kept 5 bases outside the gene matches. Per germline, CDR1 LNHDA and CDR2 SQIVND (reference sequence). This CDR3 spans 13 amino acids. CDR3 nucleotide sequence: TGTGCCAGGACAGGGGGTCGAGATGAAAAACTGTTTTTT. Translating gives CARTGGRDEKLFF.